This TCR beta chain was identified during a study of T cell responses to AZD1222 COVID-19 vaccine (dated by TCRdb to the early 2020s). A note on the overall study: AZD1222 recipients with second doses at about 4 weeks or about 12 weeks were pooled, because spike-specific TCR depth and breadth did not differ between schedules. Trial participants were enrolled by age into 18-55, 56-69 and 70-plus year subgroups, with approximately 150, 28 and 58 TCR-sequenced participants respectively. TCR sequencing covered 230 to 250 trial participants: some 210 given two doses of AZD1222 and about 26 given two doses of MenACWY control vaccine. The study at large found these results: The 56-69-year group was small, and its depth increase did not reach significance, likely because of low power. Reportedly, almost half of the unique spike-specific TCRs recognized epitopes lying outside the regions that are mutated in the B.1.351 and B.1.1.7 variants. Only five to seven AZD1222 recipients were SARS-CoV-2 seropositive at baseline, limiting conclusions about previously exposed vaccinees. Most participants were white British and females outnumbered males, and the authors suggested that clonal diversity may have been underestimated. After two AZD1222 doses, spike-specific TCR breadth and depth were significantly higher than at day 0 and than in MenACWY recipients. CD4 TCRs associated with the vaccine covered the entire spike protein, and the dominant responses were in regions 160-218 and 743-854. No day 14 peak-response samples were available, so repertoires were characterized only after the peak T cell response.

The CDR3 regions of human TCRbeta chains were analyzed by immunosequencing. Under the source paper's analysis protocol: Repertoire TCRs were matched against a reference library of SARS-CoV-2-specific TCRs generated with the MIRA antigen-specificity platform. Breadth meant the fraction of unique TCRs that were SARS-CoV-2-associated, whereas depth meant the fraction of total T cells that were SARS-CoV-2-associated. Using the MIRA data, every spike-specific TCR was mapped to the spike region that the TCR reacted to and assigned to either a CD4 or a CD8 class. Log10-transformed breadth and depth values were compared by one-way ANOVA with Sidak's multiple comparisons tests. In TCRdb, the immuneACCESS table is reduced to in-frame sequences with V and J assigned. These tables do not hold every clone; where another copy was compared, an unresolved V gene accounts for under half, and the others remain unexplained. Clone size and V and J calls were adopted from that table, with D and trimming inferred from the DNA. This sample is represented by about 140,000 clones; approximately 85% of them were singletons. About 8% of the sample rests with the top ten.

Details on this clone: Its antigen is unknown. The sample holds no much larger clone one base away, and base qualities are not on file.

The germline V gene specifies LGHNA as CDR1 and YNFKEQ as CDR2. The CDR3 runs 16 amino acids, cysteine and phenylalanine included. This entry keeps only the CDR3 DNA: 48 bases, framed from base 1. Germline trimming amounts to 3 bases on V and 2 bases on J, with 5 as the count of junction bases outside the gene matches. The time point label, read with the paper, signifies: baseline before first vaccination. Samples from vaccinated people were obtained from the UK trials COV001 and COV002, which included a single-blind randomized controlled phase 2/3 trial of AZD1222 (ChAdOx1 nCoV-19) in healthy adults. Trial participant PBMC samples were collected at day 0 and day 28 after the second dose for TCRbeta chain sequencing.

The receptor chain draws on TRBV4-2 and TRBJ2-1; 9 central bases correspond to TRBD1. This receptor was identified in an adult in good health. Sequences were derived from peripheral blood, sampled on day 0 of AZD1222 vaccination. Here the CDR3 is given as CASSHPDRGAYNEQFF. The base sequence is TGTGCCAGCAGCCATCCCGACAGGGGGGCCTACAATGAGCAGTTCTTC.